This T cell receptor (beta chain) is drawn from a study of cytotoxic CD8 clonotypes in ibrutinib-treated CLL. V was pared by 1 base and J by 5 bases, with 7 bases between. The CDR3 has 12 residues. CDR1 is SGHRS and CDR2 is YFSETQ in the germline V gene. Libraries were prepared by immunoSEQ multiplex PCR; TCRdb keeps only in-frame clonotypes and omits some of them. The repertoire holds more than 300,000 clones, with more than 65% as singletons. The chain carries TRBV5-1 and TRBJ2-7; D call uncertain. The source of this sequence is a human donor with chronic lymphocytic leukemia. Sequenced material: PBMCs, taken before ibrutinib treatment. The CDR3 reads CASSLSSHEQYF. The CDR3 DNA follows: TGCGCCAGCAGCTTGTCGAGCCACGAGCAGTACTTC.